This T cell receptor beta chain was captured by sequencing in a study of blood T cells in healthy people across ages (dated by TCRdb to between 2014 and 2016). About the investigation overall: In model experiments, template switching captured about one uniquely barcoded TCR beta cDNA molecule for every two T cells. Using deep sequencing normalized with unique cDNA molecular identifiers, the study measured how TCR beta repertoire diversity changes with age. Using the same blood draw, the study looked at two additional independent replicas of 1 million unique cDNA reads for two donors, one aged 18 to 30 and the other aged 80 or older. Four age groups were formed from the donors: young (average approximately 16 years), middle-aged (approximately 41), aged (approximately 60) and long-lived (less than 85).

For CDR1 and CDR2, the germline V gene (reference sequence) lists MNHNY and SVGAGI. The CDR3, cysteine through phenylalanine, is 14 amino acids long. Only the CDR3 part of the read is kept: 42 bases, read in frame from the first base. V and J are truncated by 2 bases and 2 bases respectively, leaving an intervening sequence of 9 bases. Systemically healthy Caucasian individuals from Russia, 39 in total and aged roughly 6 to 100 years, were included as donors. Roughly 11 milliliters of peripheral blood were drawn from each donor into EDTA-treated Vacutainer tubes. PBMCs were isolated by Ficoll-Paque density-gradient centrifugation, with at least 6 million obtained per sample. Total RNA was extracted from PBMCs with Trizol reagent, with at least 6 micrograms obtained per sample. The percentages of naive CD45RAhigh/CD27high T cells were determined by flow cytometry on a PBMC aliquot from every donor.

Note on this clonotype: Its antigen is unknown. Per-nucleotide qualities are absent, and no much larger clonotype sits a single base away.

Libraries were prepared through 5' RACE. The instrument given in TCRdb is Illumina HiSeq 2500. A second PCR of about 6 to 12 cycles was run with a J-beta primer mix and a sample-barcoded 5' primer. A unique molecular identifier was introduced onto each TCR beta cDNA molecule by a template-switch 5' adaptor carrying 12 random nucleotides. Each sample yielded at least 3 million CDR3-containing paired-end reads. First-strand cDNA was synthesized from all RNA with the Mint cDNA synthesis kit, primed by a TRBC-specific oligonucleotide. All cDNA was treated with uracil-DNA glycosylase and then went through a first 18-cycle PCR with the universal primers M1SS and BC2_uni_R. The paper's data handling went like this. Each sample was normalized by randomly selecting 1 million high-quality reads, each carrying a distinct molecular identifier. Instead of being binned into consensus sequences, reads that shared molecular identifiers were thrown out. MiTCR, set to a Q25 quality threshold and the strictest error-elimination algorithm, was used for CDR3 identification, clonotype clustering and error correction. A nonparametric unseen species model using Euler transformation provided a lower-bound estimate of total TCR beta diversity. TCRdb handled the public reads itself, with Q25 trimming in fastp and clone calling in MiXCR, and kept productive beta chains. Every distinct CDR3 protein forms one entry, paired with its most common genes and DNA. What appears here as the V and J calls and clone size reflects TCRdb's work, not the paper's. This sample has hundreds of thousands of distinct CDR3 sequences in its table, and around a quarter of those were observed once. The ten most abundant clones make up roughly 3.5% of the sample.

The study at large found these results: Observed TCR beta diversity per million T cells fell roughly linearly with age, and a significant reduction was already apparent by age roughly 40. Compared with the aged group, more naive CD4+ T cells, fewer expanded clones and increased TCR diversity were shown by the long-lived group, suggesting age selection. Because donor CMV infection status was unknown, age-related changes in expanded clonotypes were potentially confounded. Total diversity estimates from one million sequenced T cells were considered lower bounds and underestimates. Since profiling was done on bulk unsorted PBMCs, naive and antigen-experienced compartments could not be conclusively compared. There was a strong correlation between observed TCR beta diversity and the percentage of naive T cells measured by flow cytometry.

The same data also went into a second study, on T cells of mothers and their children. The second source states: The donors were nine systemically healthy Caucasian individuals, made up of three mothers and their six children. cDNA synthesis used all of the extracted RNA, with about 1.5 ug of RNA in each 15 ul reaction. In the second PCR, the M1S primer added sample barcodes and 2-4 random nucleotides. Over 9 million TCR beta CDR3 reads came from each mother, compared with several million reads from each child. TCR recombination output is similarly shaped by thymic selection in related and unrelated pairs, with a minor effect exerted by inherited differences. Normalized repertoire overlap in related mother-child pairs was always slightly higher than in unrelated mother-child pairs, but the difference was never significant. Persistent microchimeric T cell clones were not detected, at a sensitivity of 95 to 100 clones per million clonotypes. Deep NGS was used in the study to compare the TCR beta repertoires of mothers and children and to look for features that separate related mother-child pairs from unrelated individuals. Mothers averaged about 37 +/- 4 years of age and children averaged around 10 +/- 4 years. After adapter ligation with NEBNext reagents, the libraries were sequenced on Illumina HiSeq 2000 with 100+100 nt paired-end reads. Mother and child libraries were prepared a month apart and sequenced in separate runs to prevent cross-contamination. For each donor, between about 500,000 and 2,200,000 distinct TCR beta clonotypes were identified. Naive TCR beta clonotypes were estimated from low-frequency clonotypes matched to each donor's FACS-determined naive share, without sorting.

The TCR originated in a boy younger than 10 in good health. The rearranged segments are TRBV6-6 and TRBJ1-2; the D gene assignment is ambiguous. The sample comprised blood. The CDR3 protein sequence reads: CASSYAGENYGYTF. The sequence in DNA is TGTGCCAGCAGTTACGCAGGAGAAAACTATGGCTACACCTTC.